Presented here are 3 T cell receptor beta chains from one specimen sequenced in a study of early T cells in non-severe SARS-CoV-2 infection. TCRdb used MiXCR to reprocess the 5' RACE reads, holding one entry per CDR3 protein. The sample lists roughly 32,000 distinct CDR3 sequences, about 3.8% occurring once. Sequencing used whole blood. The source is an adult who was a healthcare worker with PCR-confirmed SARS-CoV-2 infection or an uninfected control (not recorded which).

The table lists this clonotype with many counts. This chain links TRBV19 with TRBJ2-1, with D unresolved. The V end lost 2 bases, the J end lost 2 bases, and 10 bases lay between the germline ends. This CDR3 region has 15 residues. Germline V CDR1 and CDR2: LNHDA, SQIVND (reference sequence). The CDR3 sequence: CASSIPLGPYNEQFF. In DNA form, the CDR3 reads TGTGCCAGTAGTATACCCCTCGGGCCCTACAATGAGCAGTTCTTC.

Ten or more counts support this clonotype. The chain combines TRBV2 with TRBJ2-3; 9 nucleotides match TRBD1. Germline CDR1 SNHLY, CDR2 FYNNEI. V dropped 6 bases and J dropped 1; count of bases not matched to a gene: 5. The CDR3 covers 15 residues. The CDR3 is CASRDRGAGTDTQYF. CDR3 coding DNA: TGTGCCAGCAGGGACAGGGGCGCCGGCACAGATACGCAGTATTTT.

The chain joins TRBV30 to TRBJ2-3; D gene unclear. The CDR3 loop spans 12 amino acids. Germline assignment: CDR1 GTSNPN and CDR2 SVGIG (reference sequence). Trimming stripped 3 bases from V and 4 bases from J, with 8 bases between. In nucleotides, the CDR3 is TGTGCCTGGAGAGGAAGCGCAGATACGCAGTATTTT. This encodes CAWRGSADTQYF. The complete variable domain, with remaining parts taken from reference TRBV30 and TRBJ2-3, reads SQTIHQWPATLVQPVGSPLSLECTVEGTSNPNLYWYRQAAGRGLQLLFYSVGIGQISSEVPQNLSASRPQDRQFILSSKKLLLSDSGFYLCAWRGSADTQYFGPGTRLTVL.